This TCR beta chain was sequenced for a study of T cell changes during pregnancy in multiple sclerosis. Germline assignment: CDR1 SGHNT and CDR2 YYREEE (reference sequence). The CDR3 runs to 15 residues. Germline trimming cut 7 bases from V and 5 bases from J; bases unmatched to any gene: 5. TCRdb keeps only in-frame clones here, not all; method: immunoSEQ multiplex PCR. The repertoire holds about 28,000 clones, with about 90% as singletons. Here the sequenced sample was peripheral blood, taken in the first trimester of pregnancy. The TCR sequence derives from a female donor in good health, enrolled as a control in a pregnancy study. V is TRBV5-4 and J is TRBJ2-2; 13 bases map to TRBD2. Here the CDR3 reads CASQLAGGRTGELFF. CDR3 in DNA: TGTGCCAGCCAACTAGCGGGGGGGCGGACCGGGGAGCTGTTTTTT.